These T cell receptor beta chains were read from a single sample in a study of blood T cell repertoires in COVID-19. The method was immunoSEQ multiplex PCR; TCRdb's version includes in-frame clones alone and lacks a portion of them. The data hold around 260,000 clones, with 70% to 90% observed a single time. Material: peripheral blood. Receptors originate from a human donor with COVID-19, enrolled during active disease. The donor label of this sample is uncertain. Each CDR3 is given with its conserved first and last residue. Fields, in order: V gene, D gene, clone size, J gene, CDR3 DNA, CDR3 protein. D genes are given only for firm matches. Size values are once, few and many counts, or a class for expanded clones, and some rows have none.

V: TRBV6-5
D: .
size: .
J: TRBJ1-4
DNA: TGTGCCGCCGGGGGGGGGAATGAAAAACTGTTTTTT
CDR3: CAAGGGNEKLFF

V: TRBV7-6
D: .
size: .
J: TRBJ1-2
DNA: TGTGCCAGCAGCTTAACACAGGGACGTGGCTACACCTTC
CDR3: CASSLTQGRGYTF

V: TRBV27
D: TRBD2
size: .
J: TRBJ2-3
DNA: TGTGCCAGCAGTTTATCGGCGGGACTAGCGGGTCGGCATGCAGATACGCAGTATTTT
CDR3: CASSLSAGLAGRHADTQYF

V: TRBV19
D: TRBD1
size: .
J: TRBJ2-7
DNA: TGTGCCAGTAGTACTGCCGGGACAGGGGCCTACGAGCAGTACTTC
CDR3: CASSTAGTGAYEQYF

V: TRBV15
D: TRBD2
size: once
J: TRBJ2-7
DNA: TGTGCCACCAGCAGAGACACTAGCGGGAGTCGGGAGCAGTACTTC
CDR3: CATSRDTSGSREQYF

V: TRBV7-2
D: TRBD1
size: once
J: TRBJ2-7
DNA: TGTGCCAGCAGCTTTACCTCCGGGACAGACTCCTACGAGCAGTACTTC
CDR3: CASSFTSGTDSYEQYF

V: TRBV5-1
D: TRBD1
size: .
J: TRBJ2-2
DNA: TGCGCCAGCAGCTCACAAGGGACAGTGAACACCGGGGAGCTGTTTTTT
CDR3: CASSSQGTVNTGELFF

V: TRBV5-1
D: .
size: .
J: TRBJ1-1
DNA: TGCGCCAGCGCCTGGGAGGGAACCAAGATGAACACTGAAGCTTTCTTT
CDR3: CASAWEGTKMNTEAFF

V: TRBV28
D: .
size: .
J: TRBJ2-7
DNA: TGTGCCAGCAGTTACTTCTACGAGCAGTACTTC
CDR3: CASSYFYEQYF

V: TRBV3-1/TRBV3-2
D: TRBD2
size: .
J: TRBJ2-1
DNA: TGTGCCAGCAGCCTACGACTAGCGGAAAGCTCCTACAATGAGCAGTTCTTC
CDR3: CASSLRLAESSYNEQFF

V: TRBV7-8
D: TRBD2
size: .
J: TRBJ2-1
DNA: TGTGCCAGCAGCCCTCGGTTCCTAGCGGACAACAATGAGCAGTTCTTC
CDR3: CASSPRFLADNNEQFF

V: TRBV28
D: .
size: .
J: TRBJ1-1
DNA: TGTGCCAGCAGTCCTACTCAGGGGCGACGGACTGAAGCTTTCTTT
CDR3: CASSPTQGRRTEAFF

V: TRBV19
D: .
size: once
J: TRBJ2-5
DNA: TGTGCCAGTAGGGGGAGGGGGAGAGAAGAGACCCAGTACTTC
CDR3: CASRGRGREETQYF